This T cell receptor (beta chain) is drawn from a study of T cells expressing NK-cell markers. Study background: Sorted CD3+CD56+NKG2C+, CD3+CD56+NKG2C- and CD3+CD56-NKG2C+ T cells supplied TCR beta repertoires. Overall study results and limits: These clonotypes additionally ranked first within the CD3+CD56-NKG2C+ fraction of a few donors. HCMV specificity of the expanded NKG2C+ T cell clones was not established.

With the 5' RACE reads reprocessed, TCRdb shows one record per CDR3 protein and no DNA. The specimen's table records 440,000 or so distinct CDR3 sequences. Concerning this clonotype itself: The antigen is not known.

CDR3 length: 16 amino acids. The germline CDR1 and CDR2 sequences are SGHDT and YYEEEE. V gene TRBV5-6 combines with J gene TRBJ2-5; TCRdb selects TRBD1, and the lack of DNA leaves this call unchecked. Sequencing used blood T cells: a sorted CD56 or NKG2C T cell subset, CD4+ or CD8+ T cells, or bulk PBMC T cells (not recorded which). The TCR comes from a woman aged 18-70 years in good health. CDR3 sequence: CASSYPADTRGETQYF.